Shown below are 9 T cell receptor beta chains from a single sample sequenced in a study of cytomegalovirus exposure and HLA in healthy donors listed by TCRdb under 2017. Library preparation used the immunoSEQ multiplex PCR assay. Not all clones reach the TCRdb copy of this immuneACCESS table, which keeps in-frame sequences only. Checked studies attribute under half of the gap to unresolved V genes and leave the rest unexplained. The table for this sample lists over 110,000 clones; around 84% of them were counted only once. The ten largest clones capture roughly 9.4% of the sample. Material: PBMCs. These receptors originate from a young man in good health and CMV-seropositive.

V is TRBV18 and J is TRBJ2-7; no definite D call. CDR1 and CDR2 (germline): KGHSH, LQKENI. The CDR3 sequence is 15 residues long. The V end lost 3 bases, the J end lost 0 bases, and 12 bases lay between the germline ends. The CDR3 DNA reads TGTGCCAGCTCACCGTCGCCAGGATCCTCCTACGAGCAGTACTTC. This encodes CASSPSPGSSYEQYF.

The genes are TRBV2 and TRBJ1-1; 7 bases map to TRBD1. The CDR3 contains 13 residues. V lost 8 bases, J lost 2 bases, and 5 bases stayed unmatched. The germline gives CDR1 SNHLY, CDR2 FYNNEI. CDR3 DNA sequence: TGTGCCAGCGCGGGACAGTCAAACACTGAAGCTTTCTTT. Its translation is CASAGQSNTEAFF.

The rearrangement joins TRBV5-1 to TRBJ2-7; 10 bases match TRBD2. The CDR3 extends over 14 amino acids. Germline V gene lookup returns CDR1 SGHRS and CDR2 YFSETQ. Losses at the gene ends were 3 bases for V and 2 bases for J; bases not matched to a gene: 2. Here the CDR3 DNA reads TGCGCCAGCAGCTGGACTAGCGGTCCCTACGAGCAGTACTTC. Its translation: CASSWTSGPYEQYF.

This chain connects TRBV27 to TRBJ1-4; 7 nucleotides align to TRBD1. Trimming removed 6 bases from V and 1 base from J; junction bases left unmatched: 11. Germline CDR1 is MNHEY and CDR2 is SMNVEV (reference sequence). CDR3 length: 17 amino acids. The CDR3 nucleotides are TGTGCCAGCAGCCCGTTCCCCCACAGGGGAACTAATGAAAAACTGTTTTTT. This codes for CASSPFPHRGTNEKLFF.

The chain joins TRBV28 to TRBJ1-6; 9 bases align to TRBD1. The CDR3 has 15 residues. V gave up 6 bases and J gave up 5 bases; unmatched junction bases: 5. The germline V gene encodes CDR1 MDHEN and CDR2 SYDVKM. CDR3 sequence reads: CASRYGTGNNSPLHF. The CDR3, as DNA: TGTGCCAGCAGATACGGGACAGGGAATAATTCACCCCTCCACTTT.

The chain employs TRBV19 and TRBJ2-3, with 8 bases fitting TRBD1. Germline CDR1 LNHDA, CDR2 SQIVND (reference sequence). This CDR3 contains 15 residues. V dropped 4 bases and J dropped 1; count of bases not matched to a gene: 4. CDR3 residues: CASSTDRAGTDTQYF. The DNA for the CDR3 is TGTGCCAGTAGTACGGACAGGGCTGGCACAGATACGCAGTATTTT.

CDR3 nucleotide sequence: TGTGCCAGCAGTTATGACAATAGGGAGACCCAGTACTTC. It yields the protein CASSYDNRETQYF. V gene TRBV7-8 combines with J gene TRBJ2-5; D gene uncertain. V lost 6 bases to trimming and J lost 5 bases, with 13 bases between them. CDR3 size: 13 residues. Germline V gene data show CDR1 as SGHVS and CDR2 as FQNEAQ.

The chain combines TRBV2 with TRBJ1-4, with D unclear. V was cut by 2 bases and J by 5 bases, with 9 bases left in between. This CDR3 contains 14 residues. Germline V lookup: CDR1 SNHLY, CDR2 FYNNEI. The CDR3 loop reads CASSEWRLNEKLFF. As DNA, the CDR3 is TGTGCCAGCAGTGAATGGCGGCTGAATGAAAAACTGTTTTTT.

The chain carries TRBV6-5 and TRBJ1-1; weak D call: TRBD1 (6 bases). The germline V gene has CDR1 MNHEY and CDR2 SVGAGI. This CDR3 spans 14 amino acids. The germline V and J ends were trimmed by 7 bases and 1 base, with 13 bases remaining between them. CDR3 protein: CASTQTGWNTEAFF. The CDR3 nucleotides are TGTGCCAGCACCCAGACAGGTTGGAACACTGAAGCTTTCTTT.